The entry below gives a single T cell receptor beta chain sequence along with its context. Its antigen is unknown. From each donor, an approximately 2.4 ml peripheral blood sample was collected into PAXgene tubes and kept at -80 degrees C. Without any T cell sorting, total RNA was extracted from whole blood using the PAXgene blood miRNA kit on an automated QIAcube. Peripheral blood from monozygotic twin pairs concordant or discordant for inflammatory bowel disease was subjected to deep TCRalpha and TCRbeta repertoire profiling with unique molecular barcoding. Smoking habits were recorded for all twin pairs, and individuals were classified as current, former or never smokers. The library was generated by 5' RACE. Each TCR library was prepared from about 3.5 ug of total RNA. For each sample, cDNA was synthesized in eight separate reactions using SMARTScribe reverse transcriptase. During cDNA synthesis, template switching was used to introduce unique molecular identifiers that contained a 6-nucleotide sample barcode. TCRalpha and TCRbeta cDNA was amplified in two nested PCRs of about 17 and 10 cycles, and bead purification was carried out after each PCR. Before amplification, the cDNA was treated with uracil DNA-glycosylase and purified using the QIAquick PCR purification kit. The second PCR added Illumina TruSeq-compatible adapters along with sample-specific barcodes. TapeStation and Qubit were used to check library quality and concentration, and 4 to 6 ng of each library went into the pool. Pooled libraries were sequenced on an Illumina HiSeq2500 single-index Rapid Run with 2 x 100 bp reads and custom sequencing primers. As for the authors' bioinformatics: UMI-based consensus assembly with MiGEC version 1.2.6 was used to correct PCR and sequencing errors. MiXCR version 2.1.1 handled V(D)J alignment, clonotype assembly and CDR3 extraction. Normalisation of gene usage, clonotype sharing and MAIT/NKT TCR abundance was achieved by analysing the top 1000, 10 000 and 20 000 clonotypes per sample. Diversity was computed as the inverse Simpson index with the vegan R package after downsampling to 27 000 UMIs. Statistical testing used paired Mann-Whitney U tests on the discordant twin pairs and applied Benjamini-Hochberg correction for multiple testing. After the reads were reprocessed by TCRdb, one entry was made per CDR3 protein sequence, with no DNA. For this entry, the V and J calls and clone size follow TCRdb and not the study's own pipeline. This sample's table lists about 450,000 distinct CDR3 sequences. The ten largest clones add up to roughly 2.3% of the sample.

The data stem from a study of monozygotic twins with inflammatory bowel disease (dated by TCRdb to the late 2010s). Study-level background: A total of about 28 monozygotic twin pairs were included in the full study, comprising nine German pairs (four IBD-concordant, five IBD-discordant) and 19 IBD-discordant Danish pairs. Within discordant pairs, disease-associated traits were sought mainly by comparing IBD patients with their genetically identical healthy co-twins. Each individual had, on average, about 151 000 unique TCRalpha sequences and 181 000 unique TCRbeta sequences available for analysis. Findings and caveats that apply to the study as a whole: IBD patients shared fewer clonotypes with other individuals than healthy twins did, most markedly in patients showing signs of disease activity. Because patients received different immunosuppressive treatments, the repertoires may have picked up extra background noise and variability between individuals. The results gave no support for a single strong signal or clonotype linked to IBD. The analysis was unable to tell apart different T cell subtypes. IBD patients had lower TCRbeta repertoire diversity, measured by the inverse Simpson index, than their healthy co-twins. Concordant and discordant twins showed no difference in repertoire similarity, possibly because of limited statistical power.

The specimen sequenced was blood. This clonotype was obtained from a human donor with ulcerative colitis or Crohn's disease, or a healthy co-twin of an affected twin (not recorded which).

CDR3 loop: CASSEAIWTGVGYTF. The receptor chain draws on TRBV2 and TRBJ1-2; with no DNA, the TCRdb D assignment of TRBD1 cannot be verified. In the germline V gene, CDR1 corresponds to SNHLY and CDR2 to FYNNEI. Measured from the cysteine to the phenylalanine, the CDR3 is 15 residues long. Only the protein is available. Where the CDR3 stops, the reference TRBV2 and TRBJ1-2 genes take over; the full variable domain is EPEVTQTPSHQVTQMGQEVILRCVPISNHLYFYWYRQILGQKVEFLVSFYNNEISEKSEIFDDQFSVERPDGSNFTLKIRSTKLEDSAMYFCASSEAIWTGVGYTFGSGTRLTVV.